The present entry profiles one T cell receptor (beta chain) with its context. Antigen specificity is unknown. This record belongs to a study of T cell responses to AZD1222 COVID-19 vaccine. Regarding the study as a whole: Reports say nearly half of spike-specific TCRs go after unmutated variant regions.

Profiling relied on immunoSEQ multiplex PCR, and the TCRdb table lists in-frame clones only, not all of them. This table has about 100,000 clones, 90% appearing once. CDR1 is ENHRY and CDR2 is SYGVKD in the germline V gene. CDR3 length: 16 residues. Deletions cut 3 bases from V and 4 bases from J, with 16 bases between. The source of this sequence is an adult in good health. Source: peripheral blood, taken on day 0 of AZD1222 vaccination. The rearrangement joins TRBV10-3 to TRBJ1-3; D is possibly TRBD1 (5 bases). This chain's CDR3 is CAISDHTGGFGNTIYF. CDR3 nucleotide sequence: TGTGCCATCAGTGATCATACAGGAGGCTTCGGAAACACCATATATTTT.